Each of the 25 T cell receptor beta chains below was sequenced from the same sample in a study of blood T cell repertoires in COVID-19 (dated by TCRdb to the early 2020s). To prepare the library, the immunoSEQ multiplex PCR assay was applied. Here the immuneACCESS table is served through TCRdb, limited to in-frame sequences with V and J called. Missing clones are a known gap in these copies; in checked studies unresolved V genes cover under half, and the rest lacks a known reason. The sample table shows a few hundred thousand clones, and 75% to 90% are seen once. The ten biggest clones cover around 3% of the sample. Sequenced material: PBMCs or T cells enriched from blood (not recorded which). The receptors here all came from a woman aged 40 to 50 who had been exposed to COVID-19.

This clone was observed a few times. This chain uses TRBV7-2 with TRBJ1-2; 9 nucleotides match TRBD1. Germline CDR1 and CDR2: SGHTA and FQGNSA. V lost 4 bases, J lost 7 bases, and 10 bases stayed unmatched. The CDR3 runs 15 residues. CDR3 DNA: TGTGCCAGCAGCTACCCCCCGGGACAGGGTTTTGGCTACACCTTC. Protein product: CASSYPPGQGFGYTF. Combining the CDR3 with reference TRBV7-2 and TRBJ1-2 gives the whole variable domain GAGVSQSPSNKVTEKGKDVELRCDPISGHTALYWYRQSLGQGLEFLIYFQGNSAPDKSGLPSDRFSAERTGGSVSTLTIQRTQQEDSAVYLCASSYPPGQGFGYTFGSGTRLTVV.

The chain links TRBV9 to TRBJ2-1, with D perhaps matching TRBD2 (6 bases). Germline CDR1 SGDLS, CDR2 YYNGEE. There are 17 residues in the CDR3. Trimming took 1 base from V and 0 from J, leaving 14 bases between them. CDR3 nucleotide sequence: TGTGCCAGCAGCGTAAACCCCCGGGGGAACTCCTACAATGAGCAGTTCTTC. Its protein product is CASSVNPRGNSYNEQFF. Based on the CDR3 plus reference TRBV9 and TRBJ2-1, the full variable domain is DSGVTQTPKHLITATGQRVTLRCSPRSGDLSVYWYQQSLDQGLQFLIQYYNGEERAKGNILERFSAQQFPDLHSELNLSSLELGDSALYFCASSVNPRGNSYNEQFFGPGTRLTVL.

The chain carries TRBV28 and TRBJ2-5; TRBD2 aligns across 10 bases. Germline assignment: CDR1 MDHEN and CDR2 SYDVKM. There are 19 residues in the CDR3. V was clipped by 3 bases and J by 10 bases; unmatched bases: 23. CDR3 sequence reads: CASSFLITRLAGVTLGQYF. Written as DNA, the CDR3 is TGTGCCAGCAGTTTCCTCATTACTCGGCTAGCGGGGGTGACTCTCGGCCAGTACTTC.

CDR3 amino acids: CASSQVDFNQPQHF. The CDR3 DNA follows: TGCGCCAGCAGCCAAGTAGACTTTAATCAGCCCCAGCATTTT. The gene calls are TRBV4-1 and TRBJ1-5; the D is unclear. V was trimmed by 1 base and J by 4 bases, leaving 8 bases between them. Germline V gene lookup returns CDR1 MGHRA and CDR2 YSYEKL. The CDR3 has 14 amino acids.

DNA for the CDR3: TGCGCCAGCAGCCCCACTATTCCGGCTAATGAGCAGTTCTTC. This gives the protein CASSPTIPANEQFF. This chain joins TRBV5-1 and TRBJ2-1; D uncertain. The germline V gene encodes CDR1 SGHRS and CDR2 YFSETQ. CDR3 size: 14 residues. V was clipped by 4 bases and J by 7 bases, with 15 bases between them.

This clone has a single count. The rearrangement links TRBV11-3 to TRBJ2-5; D possibly corresponds to TRBD2 (6 bases). The V gene lost 1 base and the J gene lost 0 bases, with 12 bases spanning the gap. The CDR3 loop spans 16 amino acids. The V gene's germline CDR1 is SGHNT and CDR2 YENEEA. The DNA for the CDR3 is TGTGCCAGCAGCTTAGGTGTAGCGGATAACCAAGAGACCCAGTACTTC. Protein sequence: CASSLGVADNQETQYF.

The V and J genes are TRBV5-4 and TRBJ1-2; TRBD1 agrees at 10 bases. The CDR3 loop spans 15 amino acids. Germline CDR1 reads SGHNT; CDR2 reads YYREEE (reference sequence). The ends lost 3 bases at V and 6 bases at J; junction bases unmatched: 8. CDR3 sequence reads: CASSSGGTGAHGYTF. The CDR3, as DNA: TGTGCCAGCAGCTCCGGGGGGACAGGGGCCCATGGCTACACCTTC.

The V gene is TRBV24-1, the J gene TRBJ1-5, with 7 bases matching TRBD1. The CDR3 loop spans 15 amino acids. Germline-derived CDR1 and CDR2 are KGHDR and SFDVKD. J lost 4 bases, V lost 3 bases, and 5 bases had no gene match. This chain's CDR3 is CATSDGTASNQPQHF. DNA for the CDR3: TGTGCCACCAGTGATGGGACAGCTTCGAATCAGCCCCAGCATTTT.

This clone has a single count. V and J are TRBV5-7 and TRBJ1-1; 7 bases align to TRBD1. TRBV5-7 is an open reading frame, and its role is uncertain. This CDR3 is 15 amino acids long. The ends lost 4 bases at V and 3 bases at J; junction bases unmatched: 9. The CDR3 DNA reads as TGTGCCAGCAGCAAAAAAGACAGGGACGACACTGAAGCTTTCTTT. This translates into CASSKKDRDDTEAFF.

The rearrangement uses TRBV7-2 and TRBJ1-1, with 7 bases that match TRBD1. The germline CDR1 and CDR2 sequences are SGHTA and FQGNSA. There are 16 residues in the CDR3. The ends lost 3 bases at V and 4 bases at J; junction bases unmatched: 11. DNA for the CDR3: TGTGCCAGCAGCTTGGGACAGCTCCTATGGGGCACTGAAGCTTTCTTT. The encoded protein is CASSLGQLLWGTEAFF.

The V call is TRBV27, the J call TRBJ2-3; D perhaps matches TRBD2 (7 bases). This CDR3 has 17 residues. Deletions cut 3 bases from V and 3 bases from J, with 19 bases between. The germline V gene has CDR1 MNHEY and CDR2 SMNVEV (reference sequence). CDR3 bases: TGTGCCAGCAGTTTGGAAGGGGGGGGATCGTGGACAGATACGCAGTATTTT. Translated: CASSLEGGGSWTDTQYF.

This clone was recorded only once. V usage is TRBV11-2 and J usage is TRBJ2-3, with a tentative D call TRBD1 (5 bases). V was clipped by 6 bases and J by 2 bases, with 15 bases between them. CDR1 is SGHAT and CDR2 is FQNNGV in the germline V gene. CDR3 length equals 15 residues. CDR3 amino acids: CASSPRQKTTDTQYF. The CDR3 DNA sequence: TGTGCCAGCAGTCCGCGACAGAAGACCACAGATACGCAGTATTTT.

This clone appeared once. J is TRBJ2-5 and V is TRBV9, with 9 bases that match TRBD1. Germline V CDR1 and CDR2: SGDLS, YYNGEE. Losses at the gene ends were 4 bases for V and 7 bases for J; bases not matched to a gene: 8. The CDR3 spans 14 residues. The CDR3 nucleotides are TGTGCCAGCAGCTCGTGGGACAGGGACGGGACCCAGTACTTC. It yields the protein CASSSWDRDGTQYF.

The chain is built from TRBV30 and TRBJ1-1; the D gene is possibly TRBD1 (6 bases). V dropped 0 bases and J dropped 1 base, with 9 bases sitting between them. Germline V gene sequence: CDR1 GTSNPN, CDR2 SVGIG (reference sequence). This CDR3 has 14 amino acids. DNA of the CDR3: TGTGCCTGGAGTGTCGGGACAACGAACACTGAAGCTTTCTTT. It specifies CAWSVGTTNTEAFF.

The chain couples TRBV24-1 to TRBJ2-1; D is possibly TRBD2 (5 bases). Trimming shortened V by 0 bases and J by 6 bases, and 11 bases separated the two germline ends. The CDR3 extends over 15 amino acids. Germline CDR1 and CDR2: KGHDR and SFDVKD. The CDR3 DNA reads as TGTGCCACCAGTGATTTGGGTGGGGAGAGCAATGAGCAGTTCTTC. It translates to CATSDLGGESNEQFF.

This clone was recorded once. The V gene is TRBV7-8, the J gene TRBJ2-7; D unclear. Germline lookup yields CDR1 SGHVS and CDR2 FQNEAQ. The CDR3 is 13 amino acids. V was shortened by 3 bases and J by 5 bases, with 11 bases between the two germline ends. The CDR3 DNA sequence: TGTGCCAGCAGCTTTCCACCGTCGGACGAGCAGTACGTC. As protein: CASSFPPSDEQYV.

The chain uses TRBV9 and TRBJ1-1; D is unresolved. The CDR3 length is 13 residues. Trimming took off 4 bases at V and 3 bases at J, with 10 bases between the two ends. Germline CDR1 is SGDLS and CDR2 is YYNGEE. The CDR3 coding sequence is TGTGCCAGCAGCCCACGATCAGACACTGAAGCTTTCTTT. Translating gives CASSPRSDTEAFF.

V gene TRBV18 combines with J gene TRBJ2-1; D is perhaps TRBD2 (6 bases). Germline V gene lookup returns CDR1 KGHSH and CDR2 LQKENI. The CDR3 is 15 amino acids. V lost 3 bases and J 1 base, leaving 10 bases between the germline ends. The CDR3 nucleotides are TGTGCCAGCTCACCTCGAGGAGGGTCCTACAATGAGCAGTTCTTC. This codes for CASSPRGGSYNEQFF.

CDR3 in amino acids: CASRKSGLNYGYTF. CDR3 nucleotides: TGTGCCAGCAGAAAGAGCGGGTTAAACTATGGCTACACCTTC. V usage is TRBV11-3 and J usage is TRBJ1-2; no definite D call. V was shortened by 6 bases and J by 2 bases, with 13 bases between the two germline ends. CDR3 length: 14 residues. From germline, CDR1 is SGHNT and CDR2 YENEEA.

CDR3 residues: CASSVPGLAGAYEQYV. The CDR3, as DNA: TGTGCCAGCAGTGTACCCGGACTAGCGGGAGCCTACGAGCAGTACGTC. This chain uses TRBV2 with TRBJ2-7, with 13 bases identical to TRBD2. J lost 2 bases, V lost 4 bases, and 5 bases had no gene match. Germline assignment: CDR1 SNHLY and CDR2 FYNNEI. This CDR3 contains 16 residues.

J is TRBJ1-5 and V is TRBV30; D ambiguous. The CDR3 has 14 residues. Trimming took off 1 base at V and 3 bases at J, with 10 bases between the two ends. Germline CDR1 reads GTSNPN; CDR2 reads SVGIG (reference sequence). CDR3 sequence reads: CAWSDPPNNQPQHF. CDR3 DNA: TGTGCCTGGAGTGACCCACCTAACAATCAGCCCCAGCATTTT.

The chain carries TRBV9 and TRBJ1-1; D remains ambiguous. There are 13 residues in the CDR3. CDR1 and CDR2 from the germline V gene are SGDLS and YYNGEE. Trimming stripped 0 bases from V and 4 bases from J, with 7 bases between. In nucleotides, the CDR3 is TGTGCCAGCAGCGTAGCACAGTCCACTGAAGCTTTCTTT. This codes for CASSVAQSTEAFF.

This chain joins TRBV5-1 and TRBJ2-7, with D perhaps TRBD1 (6 bases). Trimming took off 0 bases at V and 1 base at J, with 17 bases between the two ends. Per the germline V gene, CDR1 is SGHRS and CDR2 is YFSETQ. There are 17 residues in the CDR3. The CDR3 coding sequence is TGCGCCAGCAGCTTGGCCGCGGCAGGGGTTGGTTCCTACGAGCAGTACTTC. It is translated as CASSLAAAGVGSYEQYF.

V gene TRBV28 combines with J gene TRBJ1-1; 7 nucleotides align to TRBD1. V trimming: 5 bases; J trimming: 11 bases; junction bases outside the gene matches: 11. This CDR3 has 13 amino acids. Germline V gene data show CDR1 as MDHEN and CDR2 as SYDVKM. As DNA, the CDR3 is TGTGCCAGCAGTCCTCCAGGGACAGCTGGGGCTTTCTTT. It encodes CASSPPGTAGAFF.

The chain links TRBV18 to TRBJ2-1; 8 positions agree with TRBD2. The germline V gene has CDR1 KGHSH and CDR2 LQKENI. V lost 4 bases to trimming and J lost 4 bases; unmatched junction nucleotides: 6. There are 15 residues in the CDR3. Here the CDR3 reads CASSRPTSGYNEQFF. The CDR3 region has the DNA TGTGCCAGCTCACGGCCCACTAGCGGTTACAATGAGCAGTTCTTC.